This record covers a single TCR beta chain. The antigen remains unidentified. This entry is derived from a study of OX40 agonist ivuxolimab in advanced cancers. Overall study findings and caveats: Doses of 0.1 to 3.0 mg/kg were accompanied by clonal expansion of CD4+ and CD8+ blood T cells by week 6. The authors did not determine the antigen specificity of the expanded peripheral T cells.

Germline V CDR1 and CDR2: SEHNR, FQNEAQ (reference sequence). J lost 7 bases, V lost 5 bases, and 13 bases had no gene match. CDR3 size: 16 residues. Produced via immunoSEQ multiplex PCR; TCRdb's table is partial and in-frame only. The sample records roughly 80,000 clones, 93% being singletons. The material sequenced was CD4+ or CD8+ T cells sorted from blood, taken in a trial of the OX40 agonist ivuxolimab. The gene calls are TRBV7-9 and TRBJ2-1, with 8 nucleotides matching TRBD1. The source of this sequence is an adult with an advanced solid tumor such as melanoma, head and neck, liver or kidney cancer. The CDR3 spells CASSRTGTGQGNEQFF. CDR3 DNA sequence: TGTGCCAGCAGCCGAACCGGGACAGGACAGGGAAATGAGCAGTTCTTC. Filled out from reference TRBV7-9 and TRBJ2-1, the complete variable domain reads DTGVSQNPRHKITKRGQNVTFRCDPISEHNRLYWYRQTLGQGPEFLTYFQNEAQLEKSRLLSDRFSAERPKGSFSTLEIQRTEQGDSAMYLCASSRTGTGQGNEQFFGPGTRLTVL.